This T cell receptor beta chain was retrieved from a study of metastatic and nonmetastatic thyroid tumors. This clone was seen many times. Each patient went into thyroid surgery without having received any treatment. This CDR3 is 14 amino acids long. The V gene lost 5 bases and the J gene lost 6 bases, with 20 bases spanning the gap. Germline V gene sequence: CDR1 GTSNPN, CDR2 SVGIG (reference sequence). TCRdb reassembled clones from the PCR reads with MiXCR. The table shows around 16,000 clones, with around a sixth occurring only once. The sequence derives from a female donor with papillary thyroid cancer or a benign thyroid nodule (not recorded which). Some clones in this sample may be carry-over from other donors' samples. Sequencing used blood. The chain recombines TRBV30 with TRBJ2-7; TRBD2 might be the D (6 bases). CDR3 nucleotides: TGTGCCTGGGGAACGGGGGTCCCGAGTTCCGAGCAGTACTTC. The encoded protein is CAWGTGVPSSEQYF.